One and the same sample provided the 5 T cell receptor beta chains below, sequenced in a study of shared clonotypes between healthy human individuals. The assay was immunoSEQ multiplex PCR, and TCRdb's table has in-frame clones only and misses some. Here the sample spans roughly 2.2 million clones, about 92% being singletons. The sample taken for sequencing was naive CD4+ T cells from PBMCs. As for subset: CD45RA+ positively selected. The receptor set was obtained from a man between 18 and 35 years old in good health. Some clones in this sample may be carry-over from other donors' samples.

Notes on this clone: Additional DNA sequences in this sample encode the identical CDR3. The DNA of the CDR3 is TGTGCCAGCAGCTTAGGACAGGGGAGCAATCAGCCCCAGCATTTT. Protein: CASSLGQGSNQPQHF. V is TRBV11-2 and J is TRBJ1-5; 8 bases line up with TRBD1. The trim removed 1 base at V and 1 base at J, leaving 0 bases unmatched. Germline V CDR1 and CDR2: SGHAT, FQNNGV. The CDR3 is made up of 15 amino acids.

The chain combines TRBV19 with TRBJ2-6, with a possible D match to TRBD1 (5 bases). V lost 4 bases and J lost 0, with 13 bases in between. This CDR3 contains 17 residues. Germline CDR1 LNHDA, CDR2 SQIVND (reference sequence). The CDR3 DNA reads as TGTGCCAGTAGTAGGGGCGGTGCTGGCTCTGGGGCCAACGTCCTGACTTTC. It codes for CASSRGGAGSGANVLTF.

This clone was detected once. This rearrangement joins TRBV30 to TRBJ2-1; 8 bases are a match to TRBD2. This CDR3 spans 13 amino acids. J gave up 8 bases and V 0 bases, and 3 bases lay outside the gene matches. Looked up from germline, CDR1 is GTSNPN and CDR2 is SVGIG (reference sequence). This CDR3 reads CAWSVGRADEQFF. The CDR3 DNA follows: TGTGCCTGGAGTGTCGGGAGGGCGGATGAGCAGTTCTTC.

The chain is built from TRBV6-6 and TRBJ2-4, with D hard to call. CDR1 is MNHNY and CDR2 is SVGAGI in the germline V gene (reference sequence). Trimming took 2 bases from V and 8 from J, leaving 10 bases between them. The CDR3 sequence is 13 residues long. The CDR3 is CASSYGRVDIQYF. The CDR3 DNA reads TGTGCCAGCAGTTACGGTAGGGTTGACATTCAGTACTTC.

The chain recombines TRBV10-3 with TRBJ2-7, with unresolved D. The germline V gene encodes CDR1 ENHRY and CDR2 SYGVKD. The length of the CDR3 is 16 residues. V was cut by 0 bases and J by 3 bases, with 15 bases left in between. CDR3 nucleotides: TGTGCCATCAGTGAGTCAGGGTGGGATATAGTCTACGAGCAGTACTTC. Its protein is CAISESGWDIVYEQYF.